The 28 T cell receptor beta chains presented below share a single source sample, sequenced in a study of blood T cell repertoires in COVID-19. The protocol was immunoSEQ multiplex PCR, while the TCRdb copy is restricted to in-frame clones and leaves out a portion. The profile covers roughly 150,000 clones, with approximately 78% appearing a single time and 9.5% to 13% taken by the ten largest. The sample consisted of peripheral blood. The receptors here all came from a human donor in a cohort sampled during active COVID-19.

This chain connects TRBV5-3 to TRBJ2-1, with D maybe TRBD2 (6 bases). TRBV5-3 is identified as an open reading frame with a role that is uncertain. This CDR3 spans 18 amino acids. The V end lost 1 base, the J end lost 8 bases, and 25 bases lay between the germline ends. The CDR3 DNA sequence: TGTGCCAGAAGCTTGTTAGTGGGAGAGCGGAGGGCCTGTGATGAGCAGTTCTTC. Protein: CARSLLVGERRACDEQFF.

This clone was seen at least ten times. The J gene is TRBJ1-5, the V gene TRBV5-1, with D possibly matching TRBD1 (6 bases). Germline loops: CDR1 SGHRS, CDR2 YFSETQ. The CDR3 length is 13 residues. V dropped 4 bases and J dropped 5 bases, with 10 bases sitting between them. CDR3: CASSPEGDQPQHF. In DNA, the CDR3 is TGCGCCAGCAGCCCCGAGGGGGATCAGCCCCAGCATTTT.

In DNA form, the CDR3 reads TGTGCCAGCAGCTTAGGGGGGACAGGGAGGAGCGGTGAGCAGTTCTTC. Amino acids: CASSLGGTGRSGEQFF. The chain links TRBV7-2 to TRBJ2-1; TRBD1 agrees at 9 bases. CDR1 SGHTA and CDR2 FQGNSA come from the germline V gene. The V gene end was trimmed by 1 base and the J gene end by 9 bases; junction bases not matched to a gene: 10. This CDR3 has 16 residues.

The sample holds a few counts of this clone. V gene TRBV28 combines with J gene TRBJ1-5; no definite D call. The length of the CDR3 is 19 residues. Germline CDR1 and CDR2: MDHEN and SYDVKM. V was trimmed by 5 bases and J by 0 bases, leaving 23 bases between them. The CDR3 loop reads CASSPVVGSQTYSNQPQHF. CDR3 sequence (DNA): TGTGCCAGCAGTCCTGTTGTGGGGAGTCAGACTTATAGCAATCAGCCCCAGCATTTT.

The chain joins TRBV6-6 to TRBJ2-7; 10 bases line up with TRBD1. The V gene's germline CDR1 is MNHNY and CDR2 SVGAGI (reference sequence). The CDR3 has 14 residues. V lost 2 bases and J lost 6; bases outside the gene matches: 4. For the CDR3, the DNA is TGTGCCAGCAGTTACGACAGGGGGCGCAGCGAGCAGTACTTC. Its protein is CASSYDRGRSEQYF.

The chain links TRBV30 to TRBJ2-1; 9 bases match TRBD2. V was clipped by 1 base and J by 6 bases; unmatched bases: 4. The CDR3 runs to 14 residues. Germline values: CDR1 GTSNPN, CDR2 SVGIG (reference sequence). The CDR3 DNA reads TGTGCCTGGAGTGGGGGACTAGCAGTCAATGAGCAGTTCTTC. Residues: CAWSGGLAVNEQFF.

V gene TRBV6-1 combines with J gene TRBJ2-4; D may be TRBD2 (5 bases). This CDR3 spans 16 amino acids. V lost 3 bases and J lost 0, with 12 bases in between. The V gene's germline CDR1 is MNHNS and CDR2 SASEGT. This chain's CDR3 is CASSDWAAGAKNIQYF. The CDR3 DNA reads as TGTGCCAGCAGTGATTGGGCGGCGGGAGCCAAAAACATTCAGTACTTC.

The rearrangement uses TRBV24-1 and TRBJ2-7; possibly TRBD1 for D (5 bases). Germline lookup yields CDR1 KGHDR and CDR2 SFDVKD. This CDR3 is 12 amino acids long. V was trimmed by 4 bases and J by 3 bases, leaving 6 bases between them. The CDR3 coding sequence is TGTGCCACCAGTGACCAGGGCTACGAGCAGTACTTC. Its protein product is CATSDQGYEQYF.

This sequence joins TRBV7-2 and TRBJ2-3; the match to TRBD2 covers 13 bases. CDR3 length: 19 residues. Unmatched junction bases numbered 12, after V lost 5 bases and J lost 1 base. Germline V gene data show CDR1 as SGHTA and CDR2 as FQGNSA. DNA for the CDR3: TGTGCCAGCAGCCCCACCGGACTAGCGGGGGTTATTGGCACAGATACGCAGTATTTT. Translation gives CASSPTGLAGVIGTDTQYF.

V is TRBV19 and J is TRBJ2-1, with 10 nucleotides matching TRBD1. The CDR3 contains 13 residues. Trimming removed 3 bases from V and 12 bases from J; junction bases left unmatched: 5. CDR1 and CDR2 (germline): LNHDA, SQIVND (reference sequence). The CDR3 sequence: CASSIGTGVRQFF. DNA for the CDR3: TGTGCCAGTAGTATTGGGACAGGGGTTAGGCAGTTCTTC.

V is TRBV25-1 and J is TRBJ1-2; a weak D match, TRBD1 (6 bases). This CDR3 spans 14 amino acids. The V end lost 6 bases, the J end lost 6 bases, and 17 bases lay between the germline ends. Germline CDR1 MGHDK, CDR2 SYGVNS. The CDR3, as DNA: TGTGCCAGCAGCCAACCTGACAGGTACCATGGCTACACCTTC. Protein product: CASSQPDRYHGYTF.

The chain employs TRBV6-5 and TRBJ2-1, with 8 bases lining up with TRBD2. CDR3 length: 14 residues. Trimming at V came to 5 bases and at J to 6 bases, leaving 6 bases not matched to a gene. From germline, CDR1 is MNHEY and CDR2 SVGAGI. The CDR3 loop reads CASSSGSWLNEQFF. The CDR3 coding sequence is TGTGCCAGCAGTAGCGGGAGTTGGCTCAATGAGCAGTTCTTC.

This chain links TRBV10-3 with TRBJ1-1, with D unresolved. Looked up from germline, CDR1 is ENHRY and CDR2 is SYGVKD. Trimming took 7 bases from V and 4 from J, leaving 16 bases between them. The CDR3 has 14 amino acids. The CDR3 reads CAINPGGEATEAFF. The DNA for the CDR3 is TGTGCCATCAACCCCGGTGGAGAGGCCACTGAAGCTTTCTTT.

V and J are TRBV19 and TRBJ1-2; 9 bases are a match to TRBD1. Germline CDR1 is LNHDA and CDR2 is SQIVND (reference sequence). The CDR3 covers 15 residues. The V and J ends lost 9 bases and 2 bases, in that order; junction bases with no gene match: 10. DNA for the CDR3: TGTGCCAGCGCCGGGACAGGGAGCGGAAACTATGGCTACACCTTC. Its translation: CASAGTGSGNYGYTF.

The rearrangement joins TRBV19 to TRBJ1-1; a possible D gene is TRBD1 (5 bases). There are 15 residues in the CDR3. With 3 bases removed from V and 7 bases from J, the gap between germline ends came to 18 bases. Per germline, CDR1 LNHDA and CDR2 SQIVND (reference sequence). The CDR3 region is CASSIRNRPMREAFF. CDR3 in DNA: TGTGCCAGTAGTATTAGGAACAGGCCGATGCGTGAAGCTTTCTTT.

The rearrangement joins TRBV7-8 to TRBJ2-2, with a weak D call TRBD2 (6 bases). This CDR3 has 16 residues. Germline loops: CDR1 SGHVS, CDR2 FQNEAQ. Deletions cut 8 bases from V and 2 bases from J, with 18 bases between. The chain's CDR3 is CASPVTTGVNTGELFF. The CDR3 DNA reads TGTGCCAGCCCCGTCACTACGGGGGTTAACACCGGGGAGCTGTTTTTT.

CDR3 amino acids: CASSLNPSSYNSPLHF. In DNA, the CDR3 is TGTGCCAGCAGTTTAAACCCGAGCTCCTATAATTCACCCCTCCACTTT. The rearrangement uses TRBV28 and TRBJ1-6; no definite D call. The CDR3 covers 16 residues. Germline V gene lookup returns CDR1 MDHEN and CDR2 SYDVKM. Trimming shortened V by 2 bases and J by 0 bases, and 8 bases separated the two germline ends.

This clone has more than one count but fewer than ten. J is TRBJ1-4 and V is TRBV4-3; a possible D gene is TRBD1 (6 bases). V was pared by 0 bases and J by 7 bases, with 12 bases between. Germline CDR1 and CDR2: LGHNA and YSLEER. The CDR3 is 15 residues long. The DNA for the CDR3 is TGCGCCAGCAGCCAAGAATGGGGACATTCTGAAAAACTGTTTTTT. Translating gives CASSQEWGHSEKLFF.

The rearrangement uses TRBV7-2 and TRBJ1-4; maybe TRBD1 (5 bases). This CDR3 contains 17 residues. Deletions cut 4 bases from V and 3 bases from J, with 18 bases between. From germline, CDR1 is SGHTA and CDR2 FQGNSA. The CDR3 DNA is TGTGCCAGCAGCTACGCTGTATGGGGAGGGGCTAATGAAAAACTGTTTTTT. It specifies CASSYAVWGGANEKLFF.

The chain employs TRBV7-9 and TRBJ2-3; 11 bases are a match to TRBD2. Germline CDR1 SEHNR, CDR2 FQNEAQ (reference sequence). The CDR3 loop spans 16 amino acids. Unmatched junction bases numbered 2, after V lost 3 bases and J lost 0 bases. CDR3 residues: CASSFLAGGSTDTQYF. CDR3 bases: TGTGCCAGCAGCTTCCTAGCGGGGGGCAGCACAGATACGCAGTATTTT.

The J gene is TRBJ1-1, the V gene TRBV30; weak D call: TRBD1 (5 bases). Between the trimmed V and J ends, which lost 0 bases and 4 bases, there was a span of 18 bases. The CDR3 consists of 16 residues. CDR1 is GTSNPN and CDR2 is SVGIG in the germline V gene (reference sequence). The CDR3 region has the DNA TGTGCCTGGAGTGTATTTGGGTCAGGGTATGGCACTGAAGCTTTCTTT. Its protein is CAWSVFGSGYGTEAFF.

The chain recombines TRBV4-3 with TRBJ2-1; 12 bases line up with TRBD2. Germline CDR1 is LGHNA and CDR2 is YSLEER. The V and J ends lost 1 base and 5 bases, in that order; junction bases with no gene match: 9. The CDR3 has 18 residues. The CDR3, as DNA: TGCGCCAGCAGCCAAGTCCTAGCGGGGGGGGGATTGGACAATGAGCAGTTCTTC. The encoded protein is CASSQVLAGGGLDNEQFF.

The chain has TRBV7-6 and TRBJ2-5; 7 bases fit TRBD1. Looked up from germline, CDR1 is SGHVS and CDR2 is FNYEAQ. This CDR3 region has 17 residues. V lost 0 bases to trimming and J lost 5 bases; unmatched junction nucleotides: 12. The CDR3: CASSLAHEGAQGETQYF. The CDR3 region has the DNA TGTGCCAGCAGCTTAGCGCATGAGGGGGCGCAGGGGGAGACCCAGTACTTC.

The chain employs TRBV15 and TRBJ2-2; the D is unclear. The CDR3 has 14 residues. The germline V and J ends were trimmed by 0 bases and 3 bases, with 5 bases remaining between them. Germline V gene lookup returns CDR1 LNHNV and CDR2 YYDKDF (reference sequence). The CDR3 is CATSRDSYTGELFF. For the CDR3, the DNA is TGTGCCACCAGCAGAGACAGTTACACCGGGGAGCTGTTTTTT.

J is TRBJ2-1 and V is TRBV27; maybe TRBD2 (7 bases). With 3 bases removed from V and 6 bases from J, the gap between germline ends came to 9 bases. Germline CDR1 is MNHEY and CDR2 is SMNVEV (reference sequence). This CDR3 is built from 13 residues. The DNA of the CDR3 is TGTGCCAGCAGTTTGGGGGGGGCCAATGAGCAGTTCTTC. Protein: CASSLGGANEQFF.

The CDR3 is CAIRQRAETEAFF. The CDR3 coding sequence is TGTGCCATCCGGCAGAGGGCGGAAACTGAAGCTTTCTTT. The chain links TRBV6-6 to TRBJ1-1, with D uncertain. The CDR3 covers 13 residues. The V gene's germline CDR1 is MNHNY and CDR2 SVGAGI (reference sequence). V was cut by 10 bases and J by 5 bases, with 17 bases left in between.

This chain connects TRBV2 to TRBJ2-2, with 9 nucleotides matching TRBD1. Germline CDR1 reads SNHLY; CDR2 reads FYNNEI. The V gene end was trimmed by 4 bases and the J gene end by 4 bases; junction bases not matched to a gene: 1. The CDR3 spans 14 residues. Written as DNA, the CDR3 is TGTGCCAGCAGTGTACAGGGGGCCACCGGGGAGCTGTTTTTT. Translated: CASSVQGATGELFF.

This chain links TRBV5-8 with TRBJ1-2; the D gene is possibly TRBD1 (5 bases). V was trimmed by 1 base and J by 2 bases, leaving 12 bases between them. Germline CDR1 reads SGHTS; CDR2 reads YDEGEE. The CDR3 loop spans 15 amino acids. CDR3 sequence: CASSLTATVNYGYTF. CDR3 in DNA: TGTGCCAGCAGCTTGACCGCGACAGTCAACTATGGCTACACCTTC.